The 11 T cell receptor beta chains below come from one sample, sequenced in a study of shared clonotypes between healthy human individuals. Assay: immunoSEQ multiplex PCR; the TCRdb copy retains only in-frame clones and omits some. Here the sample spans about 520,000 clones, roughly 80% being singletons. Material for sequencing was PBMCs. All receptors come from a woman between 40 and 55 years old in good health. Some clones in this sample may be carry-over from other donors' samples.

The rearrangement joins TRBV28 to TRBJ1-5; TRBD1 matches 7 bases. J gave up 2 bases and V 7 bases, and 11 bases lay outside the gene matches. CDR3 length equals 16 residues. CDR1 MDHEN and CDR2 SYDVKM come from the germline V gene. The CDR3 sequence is CASTLRQGTGNQPQHF. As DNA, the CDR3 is TGTGCCAGCACCCTCCGACAGGGAACGGGCAATCAGCCCCAGCATTTT.

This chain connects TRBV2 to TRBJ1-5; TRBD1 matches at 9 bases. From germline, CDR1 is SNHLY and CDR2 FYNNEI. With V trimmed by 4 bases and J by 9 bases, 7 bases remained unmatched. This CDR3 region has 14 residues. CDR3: CASSGGTGFLPQHF. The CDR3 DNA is TGTGCCAGCAGTGGTGGGACAGGGTTTTTGCCCCAGCATTTT.

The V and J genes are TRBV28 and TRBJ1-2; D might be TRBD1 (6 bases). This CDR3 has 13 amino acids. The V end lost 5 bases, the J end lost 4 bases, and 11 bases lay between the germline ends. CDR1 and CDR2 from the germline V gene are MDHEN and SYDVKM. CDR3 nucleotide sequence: TGTGCCAGCAGTCGTACAGGGATCTATGGCTACACCTTC. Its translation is CASSRTGIYGYTF.

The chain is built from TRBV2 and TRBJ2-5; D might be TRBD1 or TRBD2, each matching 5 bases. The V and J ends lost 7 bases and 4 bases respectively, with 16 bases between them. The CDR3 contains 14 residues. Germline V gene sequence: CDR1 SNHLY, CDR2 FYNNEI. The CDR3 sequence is CASTPRTGAETQYF. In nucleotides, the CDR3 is TGTGCCAGCACCCCAAGGACTGGGGCAGAGACCCAGTACTTC.

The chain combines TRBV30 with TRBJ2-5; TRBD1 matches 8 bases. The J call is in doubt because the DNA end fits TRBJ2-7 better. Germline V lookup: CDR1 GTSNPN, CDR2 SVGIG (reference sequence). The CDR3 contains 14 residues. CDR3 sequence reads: CAWTAGQGPYEQYF. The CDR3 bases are TGTGCCTGGACGGCAGGACAGGGCCCCTACGAGCAGTACTTC.

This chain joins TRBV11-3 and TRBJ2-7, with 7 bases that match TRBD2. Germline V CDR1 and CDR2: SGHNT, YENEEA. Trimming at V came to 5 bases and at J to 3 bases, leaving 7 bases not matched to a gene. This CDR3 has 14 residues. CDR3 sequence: CASSPSTSDYEQYF. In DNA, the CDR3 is TGTGCCAGCAGCCCCTCTACTAGCGACTACGAGCAGTACTTC.

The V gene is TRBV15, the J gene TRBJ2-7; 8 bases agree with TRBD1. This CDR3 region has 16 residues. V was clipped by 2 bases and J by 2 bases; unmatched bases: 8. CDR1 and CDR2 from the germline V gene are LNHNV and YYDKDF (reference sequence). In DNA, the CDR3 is TGTGCCACCAGCAGATTCCGGGACAGGAGACCCTACGAGCAGTACTTC. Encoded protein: CATSRFRDRRPYEQYF.

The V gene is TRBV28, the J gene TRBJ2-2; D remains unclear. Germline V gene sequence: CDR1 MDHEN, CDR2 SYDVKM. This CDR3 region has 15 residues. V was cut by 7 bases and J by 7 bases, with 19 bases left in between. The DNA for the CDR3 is TGTGCCAGCAACCCCTGGGCAGGAATGGACGGGGAGCTGTTTTTT. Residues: CASNPWAGMDGELFF.

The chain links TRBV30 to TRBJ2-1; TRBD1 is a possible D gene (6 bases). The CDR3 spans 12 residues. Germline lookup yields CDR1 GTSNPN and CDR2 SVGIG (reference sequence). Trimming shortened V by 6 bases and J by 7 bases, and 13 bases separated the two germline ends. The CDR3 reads CACDRTANEQFF. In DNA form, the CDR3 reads TGTGCCTGCGACAGGACGGCGAATGAGCAGTTCTTC.

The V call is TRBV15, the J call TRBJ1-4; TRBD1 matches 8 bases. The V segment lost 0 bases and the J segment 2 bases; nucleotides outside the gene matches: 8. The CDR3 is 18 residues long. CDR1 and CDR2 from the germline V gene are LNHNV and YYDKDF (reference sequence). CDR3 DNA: TGTGCCACCAGCAGAGAATGGACAGGGAGCTCTACTAATGAAAAACTGTTTTTT. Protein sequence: CATSREWTGSSTNEKLFF.

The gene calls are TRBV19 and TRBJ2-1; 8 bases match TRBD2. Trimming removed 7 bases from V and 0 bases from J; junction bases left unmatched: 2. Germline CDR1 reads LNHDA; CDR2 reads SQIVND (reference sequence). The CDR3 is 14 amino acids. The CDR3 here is CASIAGNSYNEQFF. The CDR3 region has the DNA TGTGCCAGTATAGCGGGGAACTCCTACAATGAGCAGTTCTTC.